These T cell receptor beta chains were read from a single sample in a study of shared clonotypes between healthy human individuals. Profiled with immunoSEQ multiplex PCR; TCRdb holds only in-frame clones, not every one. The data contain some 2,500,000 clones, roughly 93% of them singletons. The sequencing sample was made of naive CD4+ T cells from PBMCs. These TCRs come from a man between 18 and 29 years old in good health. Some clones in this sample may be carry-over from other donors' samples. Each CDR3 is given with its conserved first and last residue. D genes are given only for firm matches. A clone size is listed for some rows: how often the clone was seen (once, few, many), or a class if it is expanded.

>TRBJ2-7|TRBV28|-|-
CASSLSYSRDPRWEQYF
TGTGCCAGCAGTTTATCCTACAGCCGGGACCCCAGGTGGGAGCAGTACTTC
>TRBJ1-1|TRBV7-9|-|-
CASSEKQVNTEAFF
TGTGCCAGCAGCGAAAAACAGGTGAACACTGAAGCTTTCTTT
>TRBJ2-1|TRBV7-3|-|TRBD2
CASSLVGTSGGNEQFF
TGTGCCAGCAGCTTAGTTGGGACTAGCGGGGGGAATGAGCAGTTCTTC
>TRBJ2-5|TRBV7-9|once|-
CASSRQAYSETQYF
TGTGCCAGCAGCCGACAGGCCTATTCGGAGACCCAGTACTTC
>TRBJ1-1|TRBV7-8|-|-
CASSLSRRPASLNTEAFF
TGTGCCAGCAGCTTAAGTCGTCGGCCAGCATCTCTGAACACTGAAGCTTTCTTT
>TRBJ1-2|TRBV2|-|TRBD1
CASRENRGVDGYTF
TGTGCCAGCAGGGAGAACAGGGGTGTGGATGGCTACACCTTC
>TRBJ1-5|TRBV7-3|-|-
CASSLTADQPQHF
TGTGCCAGCAGCCTAACAGCGGATCAGCCCCAGCATTTT
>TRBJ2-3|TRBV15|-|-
CATSRVGREPTQYF
TGTGCCACCAGCAGGGTAGGACGGGAGCCGACGCAGTATTTT
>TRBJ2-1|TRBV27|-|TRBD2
CASRFGTSGSSYNEQFF
TGTGCCAGCAGATTTGGGACTAGCGGGAGCTCCTACAATGAGCAGTTCTTC
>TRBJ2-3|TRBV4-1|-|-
CASSPGAGTDTQYF
TGCGCCAGCAGCCCCGGGGCAGGCACAGATACGCAGTATTTT
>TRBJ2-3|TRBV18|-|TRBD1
CASSPGQGTDTQYF
TGTGCCAGCTCACCGGGACAGGGCACAGATACGCAGTATTTT
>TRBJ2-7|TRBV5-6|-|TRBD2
CASSVGPGLQYEQYF
TGTGCCAGCAGCGTGGGGCCGGGACTACAATACGAGCAGTACTTC
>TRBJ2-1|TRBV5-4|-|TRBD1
CASSPARDRGVNEQFF
TGTGCCAGCAGTCCCGCCCGGGACAGGGGGGTAAATGAGCAGTTCTTC
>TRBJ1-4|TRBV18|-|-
CASSPPRDHSPTGEKLFF
TGTGCCAGCTCACCACCCCGGGACCATTCCCCAACGGGTGAAAAACTGTTTTTT
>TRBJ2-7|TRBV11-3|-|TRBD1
CASSLGPGQTYEQYF
TGTGCCAGCAGCTTAGGTCCGGGACAGACCTACGAGCAGTACTTC
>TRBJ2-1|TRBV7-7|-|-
CASSPGRQSYNEQFF
TGTGCCAGCAGCCCGGGACGACAGTCTTACAATGAGCAGTTCTTC
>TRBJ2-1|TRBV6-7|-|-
CASSYTRDRLGPCNEQFF
TGTGCCAGCAGTTACACCAGAGACCGGTTGGGACCTTGCAATGAGCAGTTCTTC
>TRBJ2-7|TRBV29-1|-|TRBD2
CSGRLASSYEQYF
TGCAGCGGCCGACTAGCATCCTCCTACGAGCAGTACTTC
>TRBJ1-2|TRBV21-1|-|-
CASSKIQGARGYTF
TGTGCCAGCAGCAAAATCCAGGGGGCTCGGGGCTACACCTTC
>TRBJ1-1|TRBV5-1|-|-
CASSTTGDPNTEAFF
TGCGCCAGCAGCACCACGGGGGACCCGAACACTGAAGCTTTCTTT
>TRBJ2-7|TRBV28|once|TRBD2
CASSLPGLAGPYEQYF
TGTGCCAGCAGTTTGCCGGGACTAGCGGGCCCCTACGAGCAGTACTTC
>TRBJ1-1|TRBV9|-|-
CASSVEMNTEAFF
TGTGCCAGCAGCGTTGAGATGAACACTGAAGCTTTCTTT
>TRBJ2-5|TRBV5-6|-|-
CASSTAAGAAETQYF
TGTGCCAGCAGCACCGCGGCAGGGGCCGCGGAGACCCAGTACTTC
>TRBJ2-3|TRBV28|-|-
CASSPRGGDTQYF
TGTGCCAGCAGCCCACGGGGAGGAGATACGCAGTATTTT
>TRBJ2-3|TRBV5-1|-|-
CASSPPADTQYF
TGCGCCAGCAGCCCCCCCGCGGATACGCAGTATTTT
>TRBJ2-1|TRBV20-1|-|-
CSASVWGEQFF
TGCAGTGCTAGCGTTTGGGGGGAGCAGTTCTTC
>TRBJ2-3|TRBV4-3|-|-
CASSQEGLDTQYF
TGCGCCAGCAGCCAAGAGGGGCTTGATACGCAGTATTTT
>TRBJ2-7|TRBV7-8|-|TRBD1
CASSLVTGGLREQYF
TGTGCCAGCAGCTTAGTCACAGGGGGCTTAAGAGAGCAGTACTTC